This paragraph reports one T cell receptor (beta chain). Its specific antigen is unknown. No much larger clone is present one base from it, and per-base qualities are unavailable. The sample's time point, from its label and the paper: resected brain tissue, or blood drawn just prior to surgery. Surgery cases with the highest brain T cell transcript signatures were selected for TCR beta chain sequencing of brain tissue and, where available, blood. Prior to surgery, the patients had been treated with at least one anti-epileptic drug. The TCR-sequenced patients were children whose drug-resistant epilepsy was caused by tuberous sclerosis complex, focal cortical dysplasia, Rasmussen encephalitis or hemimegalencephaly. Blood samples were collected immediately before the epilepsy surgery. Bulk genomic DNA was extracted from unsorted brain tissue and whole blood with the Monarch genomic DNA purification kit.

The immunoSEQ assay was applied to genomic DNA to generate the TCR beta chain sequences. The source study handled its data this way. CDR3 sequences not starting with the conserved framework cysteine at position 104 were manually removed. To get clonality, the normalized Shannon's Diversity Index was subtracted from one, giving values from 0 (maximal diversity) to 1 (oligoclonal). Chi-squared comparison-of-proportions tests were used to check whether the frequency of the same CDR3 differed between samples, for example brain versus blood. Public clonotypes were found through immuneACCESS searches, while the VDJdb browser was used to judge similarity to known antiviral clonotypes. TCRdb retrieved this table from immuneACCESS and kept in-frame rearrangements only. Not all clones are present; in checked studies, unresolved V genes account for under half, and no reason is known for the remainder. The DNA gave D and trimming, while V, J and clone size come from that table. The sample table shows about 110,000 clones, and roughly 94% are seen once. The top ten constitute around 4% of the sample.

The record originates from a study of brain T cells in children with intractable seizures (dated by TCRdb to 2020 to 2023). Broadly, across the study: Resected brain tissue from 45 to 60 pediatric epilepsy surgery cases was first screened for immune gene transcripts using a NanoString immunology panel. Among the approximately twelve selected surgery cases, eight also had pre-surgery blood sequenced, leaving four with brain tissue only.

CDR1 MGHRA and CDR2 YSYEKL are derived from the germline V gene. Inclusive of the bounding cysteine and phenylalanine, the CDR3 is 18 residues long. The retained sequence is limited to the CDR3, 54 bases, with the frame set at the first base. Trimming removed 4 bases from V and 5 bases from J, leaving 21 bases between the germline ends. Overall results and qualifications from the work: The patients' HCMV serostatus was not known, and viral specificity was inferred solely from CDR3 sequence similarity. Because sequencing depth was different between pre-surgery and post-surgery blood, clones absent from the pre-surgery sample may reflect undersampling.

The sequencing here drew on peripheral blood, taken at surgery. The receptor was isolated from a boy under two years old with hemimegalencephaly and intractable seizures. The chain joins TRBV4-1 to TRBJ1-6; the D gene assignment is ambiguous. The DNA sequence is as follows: TGCGCCAGCAGCCCCCGTGTGGCGCCTCTAACTGATAATTCACCCCTCCACTTT. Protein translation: CASSPRVAPLTDNSPLHF.